This TCR beta chain was sequenced during a study of cytomegalovirus exposure and HLA in healthy donors. Findings of the study overall: In an earlier analysis, about 87% or about 30%: the productive usage of most TCR beta V segments.

As regards this clone: Antigen specificity is unknown.

At the time of sampling, donors were nominally healthy, though unrecorded immune exposures were likely. The CDR3 runs to 15 residues. V was clipped by 0 bases and J by 7 bases, with 15 bases between them. The germline V gene has CDR1 LGHNA and CDR2 YNFKEQ. PCR primers comprised 60 Vbeta and 13 Jbeta primers. TCRdb keeps only in-frame clones here, not all; method: immunoSEQ multiplex PCR. The sample has approximately 160,000 clones, about 84% seen once. Sequencing was performed on PBMCs. The receptor was isolated from a man aged 50 to 60 in good health and CMV-seropositive. The chain has TRBV4-2 and TRBJ2-5, with D unclear. For the CDR3, the DNA is TGTGCCAGCAGCCAAGATCGCCCTACCCGCGGGACCCAGTACTTC. It encodes CASSQDRPTRGTQYF.